A selection of T cell receptor beta chains follows, all from one sample in a study of control samples from healthy donors and cancer patients. Using immunoSEQ multiplex PCR, the repertoire was profiled, and TCRdb retains in-frame clones only, with some absent. The sample includes 130,000 or so clones, around nine tenths of them seen just once. The sample comprised PBMCs. The receptors were gathered from a man aged 50 or older with head and neck cancer. Each CDR3 is given with its conserved first and last residue. The D gene is left open where the match is weak. Clone size, where shown, is once, few, many, or a class for clones that have expanded.

. . TRBJ1-2 TRBV9 TGTGCCAGCAGCGTAGGCGACGCAGGCATCTATGGCTACACCTTC CASSVGDAGIYGYTF
few . TRBJ2-7 TRBV2 TGTGCCAGCAGTGAGCCAGGGGCCCTCTACGAGCAGTACTTC CASSEPGALYEQYF
. . TRBJ1-4 TRBV7-6 TGTGCCAGCAGCGGGGCGGGGCGGAGTAATGAAAAACTGTTTTTT CASSGAGRSNEKLFF
. . TRBJ2-7 TRBV6-1 TGTGCCAGCAGTGAAGCGCCTTGGGACAGTGATTTAGGGACTAACTACGAGCAGTACTTC CASSEAPWDSDLGTNYEQYF
. . TRBJ2-1 TRBV27 TGTGCCAGCAGTTTTTGGGGTGAGCAGTTCTTC CASSFWGEQFF
once . TRBJ2-7 TRBV21-1 TGTGCCAGCAGCAAACGCCTCAAGTACGAGCAGTACTTC CASSKRLKYEQYF
. . TRBJ2-7 TRBV11-1 TGTGCCAGCAGCTTGCCGATTGACGACAGGCCCTACGAGCAGTACTTC CASSLPIDDRPYEQYF
. . TRBJ2-5 TRBV7-9 TGTGCCAGCATCCCCGACACGGGGGCGATCCAAGAGACCCAGTACTTC CASIPDTGAIQETQYF
few TRBD2 TRBJ2-2 TRBV7-8 TGTGCCAGCAGCTTAGCGTGGGATAGCGGGACAACCGGGGAGCTGTTTTTT CASSLAWDSGTTGELFF
. TRBD1 TRBJ2-7 TRBV7-6 TGTGCCAGCAGCTTTGCCGGGACAGGCTCCTACGAGCAGTACTTC CASSFAGTGSYEQYF
. TRBD2 TRBJ2-1 TRBV5-1 TGCGCCAGCAGCTTGAGTACTAGCGGGAGAAATGAGCAGTTCTTC CASSLSTSGRNEQFF
. TRBD1 TRBJ2-7 TRBV18 TGTGCCAGCTCACCACGGGGACAGGTTTACGAGCAGTACTTC CASSPRGQVYEQYF
. . TRBJ2-7 TRBV6-5 TGTGCCAGCAGGGACGGTAGCTCCTACGAGCAGTACTTC CASRDGSSYEQYF
. . TRBJ2-1 TRBV27 TGTGCCAGCAGTTTACCGTCGTCTTATGCCTCACAGTTCTTC CASSLPSSYASQFF
. TRBD1 TRBJ1-5 TRBV19 TGTGCCACCAAAGGGGGCAGGTGGCTCGGGGGAAGCAATCAGCCCCAGCATTTT CATKGGRWLGGSNQPQHF